The 26 T cell receptor beta chains below were found in one sample sequenced in a study of T-cell reconstitution after alpha-beta-depleted transplantation in children. Molecular barcoding with unique molecular identifiers was used for the TCRbeta library. A single record per CDR3 protein comes from TCRdb applying MiXCR to the PCR reads. The sample lists 500,000 to 600,000 distinct CDR3 sequences, roughly 27% seen once, with 35% to 40% in the top ten. Sequenced material: PBMCs, taken before TCRalphabeta/CD19-depleted stem cell transplant. These receptors came from a boy younger than two with Wiskott-Aldrich syndrome, due to receive a stem cell transplant.

This clonotype has more than one count but fewer than ten. The chain couples TRBV5-1 to TRBJ2-5; no firm D call. The CDR3 extends over 15 amino acids. V lost 0 bases to trimming and J lost 2 bases, with 11 bases between them. Per germline, CDR1 SGHRS and CDR2 YFSETQ. CDR3 DNA: TGCGCCAGCAGCTTGGGGCACCAATTACAAGAGACCCAGTACTTC. This encodes CASSLGHQLQETQYF.

This clonotype was observed a handful of times. The chain recombines TRBV28 with TRBJ2-7, with TRBD2 as a possible D gene (5 bases). Germline V gene sequence: CDR1 MDHEN, CDR2 SYDVKM. CDR3 length: 14 residues. Trimming cost V 5 bases and J 0 bases, with 11 bases left between them. CDR3: CASSEGWSSYEQYF. The DNA of the CDR3 is TGTGCCAGCAGTGAGGGTTGGAGCTCCTACGAGCAGTACTTC.

J is TRBJ1-2 and V is TRBV27; D is ambiguous. Trimming removed 4 bases at V and 0 bases at J, with 12 bases between. This CDR3 comprises 15 residues. Germline V gene sequence: CDR1 MNHEY, CDR2 SMNVEV (reference sequence). CDR3: CASSSTGRANYGYTF. The CDR3 region has the DNA TGTGCCAGCAGTTCGACCGGGAGAGCTAACTATGGCTACACCTTC.

The chain is built from TRBV5-1 and TRBJ1-1, with D hard to call. V shed 0 bases and J shed 1 base, with 10 bases lying between them. Germline V gives CDR1 SGHRS, CDR2 YFSETQ. The CDR3 is 15 residues long. As DNA, the CDR3 is TGCGCCAGCAGCTTGGAAGCAGCCAGGAACACTGAAGCTTTCTTT. Its translation is CASSLEAARNTEAFF.

The chain combines TRBV7-9 with TRBJ2-7, with D perhaps matching TRBD1 (5 bases). Germline values: CDR1 SEHNR, CDR2 FQNEAQ (reference sequence). This CDR3 has 14 residues. V lost 6 bases, J lost 6 bases, and 18 bases lay in between. The CDR3 is CASSFTTARIEQYF. In DNA form, the CDR3 reads TGTGCCAGCAGTTTTACGACAGCACGAATCGAGCAGTACTTC.

Only a few counts were recorded for this clonotype. The V call is TRBV29-1, the J call TRBJ1-5; 7 nucleotides match TRBD1. The germline V gene encodes CDR1 SQVTM and CDR2 ANQGSEA. The CDR3 spans 15 residues. V lost 4 bases, J lost 4 bases, and 10 bases stayed unmatched. The DNA for the CDR3 is TGCAGCGTTGGGGAGGACAGGTCTGTTAATCAGCCCCAGCATTTT. Translated, it gives CSVGEDRSVNQPQHF.

Only a few counts were recorded for this clonotype. The chain is built from TRBV29-1 and TRBJ2-1, with 9 nucleotides matching TRBD2. After removal of 5 bases from V and 6 bases from J, the junction contained 8 bases not matched to a gene. Germline lookup yields CDR1 SQVTM and CDR2 ANQGSEA. This CDR3 contains 14 residues. The CDR3 sequence is CSVSRLAEGNEQFF. The CDR3 DNA reads TGCAGCGTTTCCCGACTAGCGGAAGGCAATGAGCAGTTCTTC.

The V gene is TRBV2, the J gene TRBJ2-1; TRBD2 is a possible D gene (6 bases). Germline V lookup: CDR1 SNHLY, CDR2 FYNNEI. V was shortened by 2 bases and J by 6 bases, with 11 bases between the two germline ends. The CDR3 loop spans 14 amino acids. The CDR3 region is CASSEKRTINEQFF. The CDR3 nucleotides read TGTGCCAGCAGTGAAAAGAGGACTATCAATGAGCAGTTCTTC. Filled out from reference TRBV2 and TRBJ2-1, the complete variable domain reads EPEVTQTPSHQVTQMGQEVILRCVPISNHLYFYWYRQILGQKVEFLVSFYNNEISEKSEIFDDQFSVERPDGSNFTLKIRSTKLEDSAMYFCASSEKRTINEQFFGPGTRLTVL.

This clonotype was detected a few times. The rearrangement uses TRBV10-3 and TRBJ2-2, with TRBD1 matching 7 bases. CDR1 and CDR2 from the germline V gene are ENHRY and SYGVKD. The CDR3 extends over 17 amino acids. The ends lost 4 bases at V and 3 bases at J; junction bases unmatched: 11. The CDR3 loop reads CAISGGGQGVYTGELFF. Here the CDR3 DNA reads TGTGCCATCAGTGGTGGTGGGCAGGGGGTCTACACCGGGGAGCTGTTTTTT.

V and J are TRBV4-1 and TRBJ2-7; possibly TRBD1 for D (6 bases). V was clipped by 1 base and J by 3 bases, with 25 bases between them. The CDR3 extends over 19 amino acids. From germline, CDR1 is MGHRA and CDR2 YSYEKL. CDR3 sequence: CASSQVSGGSSGVRYEQYF. Written as DNA, the CDR3 is TGCGCCAGCAGCCAAGTCTCGGGCGGTTCGTCAGGGGTTCGCTACGAGCAGTACTTC.

The V call is TRBV5-1, the J call TRBJ2-2, with 12 bases aligning to TRBD2. Germline values: CDR1 SGHRS, CDR2 YFSETQ. CDR3 length: 17 residues. The V and J ends lost 4 bases and 3 bases, in that order; junction bases with no gene match: 7. The CDR3 here is CASSLLTSGSYTGELFF. CDR3 nucleotide sequence: TGCGCCAGCAGCCTGTTGACTAGCGGGAGTTACACCGGGGAGCTGTTTTTT.

This clonotype was detected a few times. The rearrangement links TRBV4-1 to TRBJ2-5; D gene ambiguous. V was trimmed by 4 bases and J by 1 base, leaving 10 bases between them. Germline CDR1 MGHRA, CDR2 YSYEKL. The CDR3 spans 14 residues. CDR3 region: CASSRTAIQETQYF. In DNA, the CDR3 is TGCGCCAGCAGCCGTACAGCGATCCAAGAGACCCAGTACTTC.

A few counts support this clonotype. This sequence joins TRBV5-1 and TRBJ2-1, with unresolved D. CDR1 is SGHRS and CDR2 is YFSETQ in the germline V gene. Trimming took off 1 base at V and 13 bases at J, with 18 bases between the two ends. CDR3 length: 14 residues. For the CDR3, the DNA is TGCGCCAGCAGCTTGCCTGGGCCAGGTCCCCACCAGTTCTTC. It translates to CASSLPGPGPHQFF.

This chain connects TRBV5-5 to TRBJ1-2; possibly TRBD1 for D (6 bases). The CDR3 totals 14 residues. The V gene's germline CDR1 is SGHKS and CDR2 YYEKEE (reference sequence). V was shortened by 4 bases and J by 5 bases, with 15 bases between the two germline ends. The CDR3 nucleotides are TGTGCCAGCAGCCTAACACAGGGACTTTATGGCTACACCTTC. It yields the protein CASSLTQGLYGYTF.

The V call is TRBV20-1, the J call TRBJ1-5; D is unclear. Germline CDR1 reads DFQATT; CDR2 reads SNEGSKA (reference sequence). This CDR3 is built from 12 residues. V was trimmed by 2 bases and J by 0 bases, leaving 2 bases between them. The CDR3 region has the DNA TGCAGTGCTAGAATTAGCAATCAGCCCCAGCATTTT. Its protein product is CSARISNQPQHF.

This chain connects TRBV12-3 or TRBV12-4 to TRBJ2-7; D might be TRBD2 (5 bases). The CDR3 is made up of 12 amino acids. V lost 3 bases to trimming and J lost 10 bases, with 13 bases between them. CDR3 sequence (DNA): TGTGCCAGCAGTTTTGAGGGTATGTTTCAGTACTTC. Translated, it gives CASSFEGMFQYF.

This clonotype was seen only a few times. The V and J genes are TRBV5-1 and TRBJ2-3, with 9 bases identical to TRBD1. V trimming: 3 bases; J trimming: 4 bases; junction bases outside the gene matches: 3. This CDR3 comprises 14 residues. In germline, CDR1 is SGHRS, CDR2 YFSETQ. CDR3 nucleotides: TGCGCCAGCAGCTCGGACAGGGGTTCAGATACGCAGTATTTT. It yields the protein CASSSDRGSDTQYF.

The table lists this clonotype with a few counts. The limits of the CDR3 on the DNA are not certain, so only TCRdb's listed CDR3 is given. J is TRBJ2-1 and V is TRBV4-1; the D call TRBD2 from the table was never checked on the DNA. The CDR3 spans 16 amino acids, including both terminal residues. Germline CDR1 is MGHRA and CDR2 is YSYEKL. The chain's CDR3 is CASSQDPSSTLGEQFF.

The sample holds a few counts of this clonotype. The gene calls are TRBV7-2 and TRBJ2-5, with D possibly TRBD2 on 6 matching bases. In germline, CDR1 is SGHTA, CDR2 FQGNSA. This CDR3 is built from 14 residues. V was pared by 1 base and J by 5 bases, with 11 bases between. In DNA form, the CDR3 reads TGTGCCAGCAGCTTAGTTGCGGGGTGGGAGACCCAGTACTTC. Residues: CASSLVAGWETQYF.

This clonotype showed up just a few times. The V call is TRBV6-5, the J call TRBJ2-5, with TRBD2 matching 8 bases. J was trimmed by 4 bases and V by 2 bases; bases with no gene match: 9. CDR1 MNHEY and CDR2 SVGAGI come from the germline V gene. This CDR3 comprises 16 residues. The DNA of the CDR3 is TGTGCCAGCAGTTACATCGGAGCGGGAGCAGGAGAGACCCAGTACTTC. Residues: CASSYIGAGAGETQYF.

The chain uses TRBV24-1 and TRBJ2-5; D ambiguous. The CDR3 runs 12 residues. Trimming pared 4 bases from V and 1 base from J, leaving 3 bases between. The germline CDR1 and CDR2 sequences are KGHDR and SFDVKD. For the CDR3, the DNA is TGTGCCACCAGTGACCCCCAAGAGACCCAGTACTTC. Translation gives CATSDPQETQYF.

This clonotype was seen a few times. J is TRBJ2-1 and V is TRBV13; D unclear. From germline, CDR1 is PRHDT and CDR2 FYEKMQ (reference sequence). The CDR3 runs to 16 residues. The V gene lost 0 bases and the J gene lost 3 bases, with 12 bases spanning the gap. DNA for the CDR3: TGTGCCAGCAGCTTAGGAGGGCCAGATTACTACAATGAGCAGTTCTTC. Amino acids: CASSLGGPDYYNEQFF.

This clonotype was found once. V and J are TRBV7-2 and TRBJ2-6; D unresolved. The CDR3 is made up of 16 amino acids. Germline V lookup: CDR1 SGHTA, CDR2 FQGNSA. Trimming removed 2 bases at V and 0 bases at J, with 8 bases between. The DNA for the CDR3 is TGTGCCAGCAGCTTAAGGCGGTACTCTGGGGCCAACGTCCTGACTTTC. Translation: CASSLRRYSGANVLTF. The full variable domain, its missing parts supplied by reference TRBV7-2 and TRBJ2-6, is GAGVSQSPSNKVTEKGKDVELRCDPISGHTALYWYRQSLGQGLEFLIYFQGNSAPDKSGLPSDRFSAERTGGSVSTLTIQRTQQEDSAVYLCASSLRRYSGANVLTFGAGSRLTVL.

The V and J genes are TRBV9 and TRBJ2-1; D perhaps matches TRBD2 (5 bases). This CDR3 comprises 15 residues. CDR1 is SGDLS, CDR2 YYNGEE, per germline. Trimming left V 2 bases short and J 5 bases short, with 14 bases between. The chain's CDR3 is CASSVSRERNNEQFF. CDR3 nucleotide sequence: TGTGCCAGCAGCGTCTCGAGGGAGAGGAACAATGAGCAGTTCTTC. The whole variable domain, filled in from reference TRBV9 and TRBJ2-1, reads DSGVTQTPKHLITATGQRVTLRCSPRSGDLSVYWYQQSLDQGLQFLIQYYNGEERAKGNILERFSAQQFPDLHSELNLSSLELGDSALYFCASSVSRERNNEQFFGPGTRLTVL.

The DNA of the CDR3 is TGCGCCAGCAGCCCCCCTGGAGCGGGAGGGGGAAGCTCCTACAATGAGCAGTTCTTC. Translation gives CASSPPGAGGGSSYNEQFF. This chain uses TRBV5-1 with TRBJ2-1, with 10 bases aligning to TRBD2. J gave up 0 bases and V 4 bases, and 13 bases lay outside the gene matches. The CDR3 length is 19 residues. From germline, CDR1 is SGHRS and CDR2 YFSETQ.

This chain links TRBV9 with TRBJ1-5, with 7 bases fitting TRBD1. Germline lookup yields CDR1 SGDLS and CDR2 YYNGEE. The CDR3 contains 15 residues. V lost 0 bases and J lost 2; bases outside the gene matches: 2. CDR3 sequence: CASSVGQGGNQPQHF. The CDR3 nucleotides read TGTGCCAGCAGCGTAGGCCAGGGGGGCAATCAGCCCCAGCATTTT. Drawing the rest from reference TRBV9 and TRBJ1-5, the complete variable domain is DSGVTQTPKHLITATGQRVTLRCSPRSGDLSVYWYQQSLDQGLQFLIQYYNGEERAKGNILERFSAQQFPDLHSELNLSSLELGDSALYFCASSVGQGGNQPQHFGDGTRLSIL.